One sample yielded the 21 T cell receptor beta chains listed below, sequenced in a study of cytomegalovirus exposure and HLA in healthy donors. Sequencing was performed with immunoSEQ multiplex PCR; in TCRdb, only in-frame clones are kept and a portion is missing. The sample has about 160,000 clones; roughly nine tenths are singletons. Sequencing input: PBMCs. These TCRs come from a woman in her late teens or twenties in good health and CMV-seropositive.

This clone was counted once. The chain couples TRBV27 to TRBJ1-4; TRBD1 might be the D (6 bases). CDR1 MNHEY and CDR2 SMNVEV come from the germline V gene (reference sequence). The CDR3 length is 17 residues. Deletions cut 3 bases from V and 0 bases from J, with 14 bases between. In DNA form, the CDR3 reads TGTGCCAGCAGTTTGAGTTGGACAGCGACAACTAATGAAAAACTGTTTTTT. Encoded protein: CASSLSWTATTNEKLFF.

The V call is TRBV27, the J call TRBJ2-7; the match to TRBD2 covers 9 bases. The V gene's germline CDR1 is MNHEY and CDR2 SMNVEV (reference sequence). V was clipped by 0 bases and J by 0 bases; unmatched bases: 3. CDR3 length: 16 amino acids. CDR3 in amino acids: CASSLSSGSISYEQYF. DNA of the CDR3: TGTGCCAGCAGTTTATCTAGCGGGAGTATCTCCTACGAGCAGTACTTC.

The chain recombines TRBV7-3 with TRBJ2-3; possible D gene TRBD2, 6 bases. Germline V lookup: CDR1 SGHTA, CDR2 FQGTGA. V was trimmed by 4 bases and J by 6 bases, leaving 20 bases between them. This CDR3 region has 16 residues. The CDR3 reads CASSSSNRESGDTQYF. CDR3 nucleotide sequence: TGTGCCAGCAGCTCCTCAAACCGGGAGTCGGGTGATACGCAGTATTTT.

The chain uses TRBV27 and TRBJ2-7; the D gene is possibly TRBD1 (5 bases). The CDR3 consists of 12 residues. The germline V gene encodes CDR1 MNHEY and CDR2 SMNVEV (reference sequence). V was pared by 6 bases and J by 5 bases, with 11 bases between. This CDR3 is CASSPPGHEQYF. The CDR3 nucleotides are TGTGCCAGCAGCCCCCCAGGGCACGAGCAGTACTTC.

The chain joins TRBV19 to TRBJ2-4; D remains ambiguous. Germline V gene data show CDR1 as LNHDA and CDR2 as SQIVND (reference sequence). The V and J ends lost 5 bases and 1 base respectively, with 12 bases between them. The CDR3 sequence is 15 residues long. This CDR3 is CASSSEDRAKNIQYF. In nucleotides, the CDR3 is TGTGCCAGTAGTTCCGAGGATCGGGCCAAAAACATTCAGTACTTC.

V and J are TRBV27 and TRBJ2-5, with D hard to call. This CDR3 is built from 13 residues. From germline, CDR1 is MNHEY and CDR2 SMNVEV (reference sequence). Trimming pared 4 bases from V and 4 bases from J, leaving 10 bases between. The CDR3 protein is CASSYLVGETQYF. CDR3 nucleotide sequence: TGTGCCAGCAGTTACCTTGTCGGAGAGACCCAGTACTTC.

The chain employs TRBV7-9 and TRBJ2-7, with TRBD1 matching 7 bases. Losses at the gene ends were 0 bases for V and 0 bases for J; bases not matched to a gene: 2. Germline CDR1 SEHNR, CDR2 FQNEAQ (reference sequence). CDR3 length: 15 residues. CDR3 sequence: CASSLAGDSSYEQYF. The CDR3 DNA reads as TGTGCCAGCAGCTTAGCTGGGGACAGCTCCTACGAGCAGTACTTC. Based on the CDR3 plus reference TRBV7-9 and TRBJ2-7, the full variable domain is DTGVSQNPRHKITKRGQNVTFRCDPISEHNRLYWYRQTLGQGPEFLTYFQNEAQLEKSRLLSDRFSAERPKGSFSTLEIQRTEQGDSAMYLCASSLAGDSSYEQYFGPGTRLTVT.

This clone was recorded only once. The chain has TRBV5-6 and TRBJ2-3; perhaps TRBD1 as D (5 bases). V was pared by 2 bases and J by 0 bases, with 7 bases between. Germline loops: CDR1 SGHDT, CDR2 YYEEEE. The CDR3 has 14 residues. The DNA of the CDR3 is TGTGCCAGCAGCTTTACAGGTAGCACAGATACGCAGTATTTT. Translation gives CASSFTGSTDTQYF. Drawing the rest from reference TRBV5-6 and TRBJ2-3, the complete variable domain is DAGVTQSPTHLIKTRGQQVTLRCSPKSGHDTVSWYQQALGQGPQFIFQYYEEEERQRGNFPDRFSGHQFPNYSSELNVNALLLGDSALYLCASSFTGSTDTQYFGPGTRLTVL.

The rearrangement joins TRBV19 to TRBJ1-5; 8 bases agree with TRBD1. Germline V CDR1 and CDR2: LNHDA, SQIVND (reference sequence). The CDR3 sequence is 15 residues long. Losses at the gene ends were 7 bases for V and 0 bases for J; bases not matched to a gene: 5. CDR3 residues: CASTRTGSSNQPQHF. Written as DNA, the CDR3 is TGTGCCAGTACCCGGACAGGGAGTAGCAATCAGCCCCAGCATTTT.

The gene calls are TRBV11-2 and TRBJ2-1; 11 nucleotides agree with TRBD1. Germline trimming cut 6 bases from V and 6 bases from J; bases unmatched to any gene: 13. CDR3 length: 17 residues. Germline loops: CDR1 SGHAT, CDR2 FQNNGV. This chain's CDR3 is CASRKGTGGISSNEQFF. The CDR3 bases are TGTGCCAGCAGAAAAGGGACAGGGGGTATTAGCAGCAATGAGCAGTTCTTC.

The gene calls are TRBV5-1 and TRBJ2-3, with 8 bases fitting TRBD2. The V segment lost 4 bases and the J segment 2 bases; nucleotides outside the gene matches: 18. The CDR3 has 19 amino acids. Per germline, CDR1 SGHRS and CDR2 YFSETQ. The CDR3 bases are TGCGCCAGCAGCCCCCCCCAATGGGGTTTAGCGGGAACCACAGATACGCAGTATTTT. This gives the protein CASSPPQWGLAGTTDTQYF.

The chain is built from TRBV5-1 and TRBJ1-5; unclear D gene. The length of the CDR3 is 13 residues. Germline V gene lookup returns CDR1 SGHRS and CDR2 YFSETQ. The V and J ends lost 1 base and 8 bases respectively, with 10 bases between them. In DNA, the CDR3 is TGCGCCAGCAGCTTGAGCGGGGTCGAGCCCCAGCATTTT. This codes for CASSLSGVEPQHF.

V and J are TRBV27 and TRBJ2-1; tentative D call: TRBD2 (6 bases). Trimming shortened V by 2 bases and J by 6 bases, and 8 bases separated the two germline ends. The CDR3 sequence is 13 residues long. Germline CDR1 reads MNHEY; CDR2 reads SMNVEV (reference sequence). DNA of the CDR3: TGTGCCAGCAGTTTAGCGGGACTCAATGAGCAGTTCTTC. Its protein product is CASSLAGLNEQFF.

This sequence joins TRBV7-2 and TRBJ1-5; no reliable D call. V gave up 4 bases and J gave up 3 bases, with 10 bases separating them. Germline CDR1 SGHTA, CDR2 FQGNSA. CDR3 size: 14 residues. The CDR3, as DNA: TGTGCCAGCAGCTCCATCGACAACAATCAGCCCCAGCATTTT. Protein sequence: CASSSIDNNQPQHF.

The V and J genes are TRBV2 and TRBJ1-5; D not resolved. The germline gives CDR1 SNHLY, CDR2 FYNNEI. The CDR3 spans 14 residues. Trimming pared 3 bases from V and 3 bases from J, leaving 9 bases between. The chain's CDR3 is CASSEGTFNQPQHF. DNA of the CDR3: TGTGCCAGCAGTGAGGGCACCTTCAATCAGCCCCAGCATTTT.

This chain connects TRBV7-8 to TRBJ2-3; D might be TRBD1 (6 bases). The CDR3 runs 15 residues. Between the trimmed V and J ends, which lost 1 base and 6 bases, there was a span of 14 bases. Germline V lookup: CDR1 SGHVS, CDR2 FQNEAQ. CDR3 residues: CASSLEGVGSDTQYF. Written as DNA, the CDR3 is TGTGCCAGCAGCTTAGAGGGGGTTGGGAGCGATACGCAGTATTTT. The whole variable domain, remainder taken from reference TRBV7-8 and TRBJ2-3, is GAGVSQSPRYKVAKRGQDVALRCDPISGHVSLFWYQQALGQGPEFLTYFQNEAQLDKSGLPSDRFFAERPEGSVSTLKIQRTQQEDSAVYLCASSLEGVGSDTQYFGPGTRLTVL.

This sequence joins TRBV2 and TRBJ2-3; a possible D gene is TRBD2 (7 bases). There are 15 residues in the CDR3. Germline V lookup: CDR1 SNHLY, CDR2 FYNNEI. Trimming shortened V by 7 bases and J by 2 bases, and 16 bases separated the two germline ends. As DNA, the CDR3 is TGTGCCAGCAAGGGGGGGCTAATCCTCACAGATACGCAGTATTTT. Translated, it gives CASKGGLILTDTQYF.

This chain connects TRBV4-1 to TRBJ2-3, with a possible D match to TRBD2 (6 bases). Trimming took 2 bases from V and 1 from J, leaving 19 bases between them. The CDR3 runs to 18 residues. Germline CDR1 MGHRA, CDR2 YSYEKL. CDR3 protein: CASSQPLRRAGRTDTQYF. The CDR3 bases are TGCGCCAGCAGCCAACCTTTAAGACGGGCGGGGCGCACAGATACGCAGTATTTT.

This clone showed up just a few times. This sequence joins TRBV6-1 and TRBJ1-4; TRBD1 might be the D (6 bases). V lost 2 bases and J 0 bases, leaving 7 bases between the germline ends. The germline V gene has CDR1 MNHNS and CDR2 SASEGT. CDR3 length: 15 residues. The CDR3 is CASSEHRATNEKLFF. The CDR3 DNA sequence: TGTGCCAGCAGTGAACACAGGGCAACTAATGAAAAACTGTTTTTT.

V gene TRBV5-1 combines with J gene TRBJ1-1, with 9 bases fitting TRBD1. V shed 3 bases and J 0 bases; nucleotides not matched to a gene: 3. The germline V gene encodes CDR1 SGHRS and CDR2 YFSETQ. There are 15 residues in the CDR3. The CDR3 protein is CASSSGTGLNTEAFF. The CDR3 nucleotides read TGCGCCAGCAGCTCTGGGACAGGGTTGAACACTGAAGCTTTCTTT.

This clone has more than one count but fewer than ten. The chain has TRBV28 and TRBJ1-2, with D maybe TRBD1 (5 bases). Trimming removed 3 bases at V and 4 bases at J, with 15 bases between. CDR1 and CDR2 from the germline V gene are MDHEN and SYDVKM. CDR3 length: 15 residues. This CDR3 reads CASSLVRQGVYGYTF. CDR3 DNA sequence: TGTGCCAGCAGTTTGGTGCGGCAGGGCGTCTATGGCTACACCTTC.